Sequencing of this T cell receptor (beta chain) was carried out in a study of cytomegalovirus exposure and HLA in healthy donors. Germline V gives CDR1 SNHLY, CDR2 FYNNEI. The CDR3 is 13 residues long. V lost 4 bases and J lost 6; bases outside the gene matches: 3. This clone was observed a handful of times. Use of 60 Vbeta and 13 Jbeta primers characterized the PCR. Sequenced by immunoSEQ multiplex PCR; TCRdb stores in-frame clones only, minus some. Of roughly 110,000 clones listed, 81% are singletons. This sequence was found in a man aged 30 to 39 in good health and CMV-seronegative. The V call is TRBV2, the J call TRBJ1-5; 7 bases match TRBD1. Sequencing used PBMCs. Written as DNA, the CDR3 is TGTGCCAGCAGTGCGCAGGGGGGTCAGCCCCAGCATTTT. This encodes CASSAQGGQPQHF.